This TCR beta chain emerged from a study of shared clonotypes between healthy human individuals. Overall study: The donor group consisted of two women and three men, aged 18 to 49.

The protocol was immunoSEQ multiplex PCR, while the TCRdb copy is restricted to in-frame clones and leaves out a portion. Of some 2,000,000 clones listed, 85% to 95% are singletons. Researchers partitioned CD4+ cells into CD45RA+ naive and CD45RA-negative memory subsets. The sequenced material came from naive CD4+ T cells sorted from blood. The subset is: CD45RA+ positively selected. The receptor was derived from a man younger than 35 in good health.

The CDR3 here is CASSLGTGLQETQYF. The DNA for the CDR3 is TGTGCCAGCAGCTTGGGGACAGGGCTACAAGAGACCCAGTACTTC. The chain has TRBV11-3 and TRBJ2-5, with 9 bases lining up with TRBD1. CDR3 length: 15 amino acids. Unmatched junction bases numbered 4, after V lost 3 bases and J lost 2 bases. The germline V gene has CDR1 SGHNT and CDR2 YENEEA.